Below, 25 T cell receptor beta chains from the same sample are listed, as sequenced in a study of cytomegalovirus exposure and HLA in healthy donors. Both 60 Vbeta primers and 13 Jbeta primers went into the PCR. Profiled with immunoSEQ multiplex PCR; TCRdb holds only in-frame clones, not every one. The table has 150,000 to 180,000 clones, about 68% seen once; the top ten hold around 1.5%. Sequenced sample: PBMCs. The receptors derive from a man aged 18-30 years in good health and CMV-seronegative.

The rearrangement joins TRBV4-3 to TRBJ2-7; D possibly corresponds to TRBD2 (6 bases). This CDR3 has 15 residues. V lost 0 bases and J lost 3, with 12 bases in between. Looked up from germline, CDR1 is LGHNA and CDR2 is YSLEER. CDR3 nucleotides: TGCGCCAGCAGCCAAGATTCTACTAGCCACTACGAGCAGTACTTC. Protein sequence: CASSQDSTSHYEQYF.

Only one count was recorded for this clone. The chain uses TRBV5-1 and TRBJ2-1; a possible D gene is TRBD1 (5 bases). The ends were cut back, 6 bases at V and 4 bases at J, with 8 bases in the middle. CDR3 length: 12 residues. Looked up from germline, CDR1 is SGHRS and CDR2 is YFSETQ. In nucleotides, the CDR3 is TGCGCCAGCATAGGGGATTACAATGAGCAGTTCTTC. The encoded protein is CASIGDYNEQFF.

This clone occurred a few times. The V gene is TRBV25-1, the J gene TRBJ2-3; D possibly corresponds to TRBD1 (6 bases). Germline assignment: CDR1 MGHDK and CDR2 SYGVNS. Trimming stripped 3 bases from V and 6 bases from J, with 10 bases between. CDR3 length equals 13 residues. In nucleotides, the CDR3 is TGTGCCAGCAGTGATCATAGGGGGGATACGCAGTATTTT. Translating it yields CASSDHRGDTQYF.

The genes are TRBV4-3 and TRBJ1-4, with D possibly matching TRBD1 (5 bases). In germline, CDR1 is LGHNA, CDR2 YSLEER. V gave up 0 bases and J gave up 7 bases, with 12 bases separating them. The CDR3 runs 15 residues. DNA of the CDR3: TGCGCCAGCAGCCAAGACCGAGGGAGGGGTGAAAAACTGTTTTTT. Translation gives CASSQDRGRGEKLFF.

The genes are TRBV4-1 and TRBJ2-5; TRBD1 is a possible D gene (5 bases). The germline gives CDR1 MGHRA, CDR2 YSYEKL. With 0 bases removed from V and 5 bases from J, the gap between germline ends came to 13 bases. The CDR3 loop spans 15 amino acids. CDR3 region: CASSQDTAGRETQYF. The DNA of the CDR3 is TGCGCCAGCAGCCAAGATACGGCAGGGCGCGAGACCCAGTACTTC.

V usage is TRBV5-1 and J usage is TRBJ2-7; D possibly corresponds to TRBD2 (6 bases). The germline V and J ends were trimmed by 2 bases and 3 bases, with 18 bases remaining between them. CDR1 and CDR2 (germline): SGHRS, YFSETQ. The CDR3 has 16 amino acids. CDR3: CASSFPVTGGGYEQYF. The CDR3 DNA reads as TGCGCCAGCAGCTTCCCCGTCACTGGGGGAGGCTACGAGCAGTACTTC. Together with reference TRBV5-1 and TRBJ2-7, the CDR3 gives the full variable domain: KAGVTQTPRYLIKTRGQQVTLSCSPISGHRSVSWYQQTPGQGLQFLFEYFSETQRNKGNFPGRFSGRQFSNSRSEMNVSTLELGDSALYLCASSFPVTGGGYEQYFGPGTRLTVT.

V usage is TRBV19 and J usage is TRBJ2-3; 9 positions match TRBD2. Looked up from germline, CDR1 is LNHDA and CDR2 is SQIVND (reference sequence). The CDR3 is 14 residues long. Trimming took 8 bases from V and 4 from J; bases not matched to a gene: 7. The chain's CDR3 is CASGGLAGSDTQYF. CDR3 in DNA: TGTGCCAGTGGAGGGCTAGCGGGATCAGATACGCAGTATTTT.

The V and J genes are TRBV6-4 and TRBJ2-1, with 8 bases that match TRBD2. This CDR3 is built from 15 residues. Germline values: CDR1 MRHNA, CDR2 SNTAGT. Trimming at V came to 4 bases and at J to 7 bases, leaving 9 bases not matched to a gene. The CDR3 DNA sequence: TGTGCCAGCAGTGTACGGGAGGGCGGGGGAAATGAGCAGTTCTTC. It specifies CASSVREGGGNEQFF.

This clone occurred once. The chain is built from TRBV5-5 and TRBJ1-2; TRBD1 matches at 10 bases. J lost 6 bases, V lost 0 bases, and 2 bases had no gene match. CDR3 length: 14 residues. Germline values: CDR1 SGHKS, CDR2 YYEKEE (reference sequence). The CDR3 DNA sequence: TGTGCCAGCAGCTTGGCCGGGACAGGGGATGGCTACACCTTC. Protein sequence: CASSLAGTGDGYTF.

The V and J genes are TRBV28 and TRBJ1-1; no firm D call. V lost 6 bases and J 3 bases, leaving 11 bases between the germline ends. The CDR3 is 13 amino acids. Germline CDR1 MDHEN, CDR2 SYDVKM. The CDR3 bases are TGTGCCAGCAGACCTCGGTTGTACACTGAAGCTTTCTTT. Translating gives CASRPRLYTEAFF.

This sequence joins TRBV4-3 and TRBJ2-1, with 12 bases lining up with TRBD2. The CDR3 has 18 residues. J gave up 1 base and V 1 base, and 5 bases lay outside the gene matches. The germline V gene has CDR1 LGHNA and CDR2 YSLEER. The CDR3 bases are TGCGCCAGCAGCCAAGCGGGGACTAGCGGGTGGTCCTACAATGAGCAGTTCTTC. It codes for CASSQAGTSGWSYNEQFF.

This clone was seen only a few times. The chain employs TRBV7-9 and TRBJ2-2; 9 nucleotides align to TRBD1. V was pared by 4 bases and J by 2 bases, with 5 bases of the junction left unmatched. Germline values: CDR1 SEHNR, CDR2 FQNEAQ (reference sequence). The length of the CDR3 is 16 residues. The CDR3 DNA follows: TGTGCCAGCAGCTCCCGGACAGGGGTAAACACCGGGGAGCTGTTTTTT. Protein product: CASSSRTGVNTGELFF.

V usage is TRBV6-6 and J usage is TRBJ2-3; no reliable D call. The CDR3 sequence is 15 residues long. Germline values: CDR1 MNHNY, CDR2 SVGAGI (reference sequence). V shed 5 bases and J shed 3 bases, with 15 bases lying between them. The CDR3 reads CASSPYSGGTDTQYF. The CDR3 coding sequence is TGTGCCAGCAGTCCCTATTCGGGTGGGACAGATACGCAGTATTTT.

The V and J genes are TRBV4-1 and TRBJ2-7; a possible D gene is TRBD2 (5 bases). Looked up from germline, CDR1 is MGHRA and CDR2 is YSYEKL. The CDR3 extends over 17 amino acids. The germline V and J ends were trimmed by 1 base and 5 bases, with 21 bases remaining between them. CDR3 sequence (DNA): TGCGCCAGCAGCCAAGGGTTTTCCGGCCCCGGGGTCAACGAGCAGTACTTC. Translated, it gives CASSQGFSGPGVNEQYF.

As to this clone: This CDR3 is also generated by other DNA sequences in the sample. The V call is TRBV7-9, the J call TRBJ1-5; TRBD1 is a possible D gene (5 bases). The CDR3 is made up of 14 amino acids. Germline CDR1 reads SEHNR; CDR2 reads FQNEAQ (reference sequence). V lost 1 base, J lost 7 bases, and 11 bases lay in between. CDR3 nucleotide sequence: TGTGCCAGCAGCTTAGGGCAGGGTGGGCAGCCCCAGCATTTT. It encodes CASSLGQGGQPQHF.

The chain uses TRBV29-1 and TRBJ1-1, with D tentatively TRBD1 (5 bases). This CDR3 comprises 13 residues. Germline V gives CDR1 SQVTM, CDR2 ANQGSEA. V was cut by 7 bases and J by 0 bases, with 12 bases left in between. CDR3 bases: TGCAGCGCCAGGGAGGGGATGAACACTGAAGCTTTCTTT. Translating gives CSAREGMNTEAFF.

This chain uses TRBV14 with TRBJ2-7, with TRBD2 matching over 9 bases. This CDR3 is built from 14 residues. Germline V gene lookup returns CDR1 SGHDN and CDR2 FVKESK. Trimming cost V 4 bases and J 3 bases; bases outside gene matches: 4. CDR3 amino acids: CASSLLAGFYEQYF. CDR3 coding DNA: TGTGCCAGCAGCCTTCTAGCGGGGTTCTACGAGCAGTACTTC.

The chain's CDR3 is CSATSGSSYNEQFF. In DNA form, the CDR3 reads TGCAGCGCGACTAGCGGTAGCTCCTACAATGAGCAGTTCTTC. The V and J genes are TRBV29-1 and TRBJ2-1; 9 bases align to TRBD2. Unmatched junction bases numbered 4, after V lost 7 bases and J lost 0 bases. The CDR3 runs 14 residues. Germline CDR1 is SQVTM and CDR2 is ANQGSEA.

The chain carries TRBV5-1 and TRBJ1-1, with 7 bases fitting TRBD1. CDR3 length: 16 amino acids. Trimming cost V 5 bases and J 5 bases; bases outside gene matches: 15. The germline gives CDR1 SGHRS, CDR2 YFSETQ. The CDR3 bases are TGCGCCAGCAGAAACCGGGACAGAGCGTTGAGGACTGAAGCTTTCTTT. It yields the protein CASRNRDRALRTEAFF.

This chain uses TRBV11-2 with TRBJ2-7; 8 positions match TRBD2. Germline CDR1 SGHAT, CDR2 FQNNGV. V gave up 5 bases and J gave up 6 bases; unmatched junction bases: 12. There are 15 residues in the CDR3. The CDR3 sequence is CASSPHGTSLSEQYF. CDR3 DNA: TGTGCCAGCAGCCCCCACGGGACTAGTCTGTCCGAGCAGTACTTC.

The rearrangement joins TRBV11-2 to TRBJ2-3, with 9 positions matching TRBD2. This CDR3 region has 15 residues. V lost 1 base and J lost 1; bases outside the gene matches: 0. Germline CDR1 SGHAT, CDR2 FQNNGV. In DNA, the CDR3 is TGTGCCAGCAGCTTAGGGACTAGCGGCACAGATACGCAGTATTTT. It yields the protein CASSLGTSGTDTQYF.

The CDR3: CASSLVPRYNEQFF. The CDR3, as DNA: TGTGCCAGCAGCTTAGTCCCCCGGTACAATGAGCAGTTCTTC. The V gene is TRBV7-8, the J gene TRBJ2-1; D unclear. The CDR3 is made up of 14 amino acids. Trimming removed 1 base at V and 4 bases at J, with 8 bases between. The germline gives CDR1 SGHVS, CDR2 FQNEAQ.

This clone was detected a few times. CDR3 loop: CAIGSGLASYEQYF. The CDR3 bases are TGTGCCATCGGATCAGGACTAGCGAGCTACGAGCAGTACTTC. The J gene is TRBJ2-7, the V gene TRBV10-3; 9 bases are a match to TRBD2. V lost 8 bases and J lost 3; bases outside the gene matches: 8. Germline values: CDR1 ENHRY, CDR2 SYGVKD. The CDR3 runs 14 residues.

The chain carries TRBV30 and TRBJ2-1; D gene uncertain. Germline V gives CDR1 GTSNPN, CDR2 SVGIG (reference sequence). The CDR3 has 12 residues. Trimming cost V 0 bases and J 9 bases, with 9 bases left between them. CDR3 bases: TGTGCCTGGAGTGTACTAACCCCTGAGCAGTTCTTC. Encoded protein: CAWSVLTPEQFF.

The chain has TRBV5-1 and TRBJ2-2; D remains ambiguous. The CDR3 covers 14 residues. Germline lookup yields CDR1 SGHRS and CDR2 YFSETQ. V lost 5 bases, J lost 3 bases, and 11 bases lay in between. CDR3 residues: CASSPGYDTGELFF. CDR3 nucleotide sequence: TGCGCCAGCAGTCCAGGATATGACACCGGGGAGCTGTTTTTT.